This TCR beta chain stems from a study of human T cells and chemical hapten exposure. In the study overall: Upper back patch tests used 0.01% DPC, scored after 6 days.

The time point was: patch test 1, 2 weeks after DPC sensitization. Treatment described: therapeutic diphenylcyclopropenone sensitization with weekly scalp DPC. In TCRdb, the RACE reads were re-called with MiXCR into one record per CDR3 protein. Found here are about 71,000 distinct CDR3 sequences, about 9.1% of them singletons; the top ten hold 3.3%. This clonotype has ten or more counts. The sample in question was whole blood, obtained in connection with sensitization to the hapten diphenylcyclopropenone (DPC). The sequence derives from a woman in her thirties or forties with alopecia areata. Some clones in this sample may be carry-over from other donors' samples.

The CDR3 protein is CASSLVQGQFRKAFF. The CDR3 bases are TGTGCCAGCAGTTTAGTCCAGGGTCAATTTAGAAAAGCTTTCTTT. The genes are TRBV27 and TRBJ1-1, with D perhaps matching TRBD1 (5 bases). The V end lost 2 bases, the J end lost 9 bases, and 19 bases lay between the germline ends. This CDR3 contains 15 residues. The V gene's germline CDR1 is MNHEY and CDR2 SMNVEV (reference sequence).